This TCR beta chain was captured in a study of regulatory T cells in long-lasting Graves disease. This clonotype was seen ten or more times. Its antigen is not identified. Time point described: newly diagnosed GD, antithyroid drugs for less than 3 months. PBMCs were the source of the RNA used for TCR sequencing. J was trimmed by 7 bases and V by 4 bases; bases with no gene match: 13. Germline loops: CDR1 MNHEY, CDR2 SMNVEV (reference sequence). The CDR3 contains 16 residues. Combining iRepertoire HTBI primers with Arm-PCR of CDR3 regions, the authors built TCR beta libraries. MiXCR, run by TCRdb on the multiplex PCR reads, gives a single entry per CDR3 protein. The table lists roughly 260,000 distinct CDR3 sequences, 15% to 20% of them singletons. Findings and caveats of the study: Persistent patients shared more public clonotypes (approximately 2,500) than new patients (966).

Another study also made use of these data, one on T cells in Graves' hyperthyroidism and ophthalmopathy. That work adds: The model forecast ophthalmopathy, anticipating it by a median roughly 6.3 months before onset.

This specimen was peripheral blood mononuclear cells (PBMCs), taken at new diagnosis, from a patient treated with antithyroid drugs. The source is a woman in her thirties with Graves disease. The chain combines TRBV27 with TRBJ2-1; 7 bases line up with TRBD2. The CDR3 sequence is CASSSLSWGEGNEQFF. The DNA of the CDR3 is TGTGCCAGCAGTTCCCTTTCGTGGGGGGAGGGTAATGAGCAGTTCTTC.